Listed here are 30 T cell receptor beta chains from one sample, sequenced in a study of blood T cells in healthy people across ages. A J-beta primer mix and a sample-barcoded 5' primer were used in a second PCR of about 6 to 12 cycles. TCRdb fed the 5' RACE reads into MiXCR, producing one record per CDR3 protein. Of under 800,000 distinct CDR3 sequences in the sample, under 25% were seen once. The sequenced sample was blood. The receptor set was obtained from a man between 65 and 79 years old in good health.

This clonotype was seen a handful of times. The chain couples TRBV6-1 to TRBJ1-2, with a possible D match to TRBD1 (5 bases). Trimming left V 6 bases short and J 5 bases short, with 10 bases between. In germline, CDR1 is MNHNS, CDR2 SASEGT. The CDR3 is 12 amino acids. The CDR3 DNA sequence: TGTGCCAGCAGGGGACCTCAATATGGCTACACCTTC. Protein: CASRGPQYGYTF.

This chain uses TRBV20-1 with TRBJ1-6; 7 positions match TRBD1. After removal of 1 base from V and 5 bases from J, the junction contained 8 bases not matched to a gene. Per germline, CDR1 DFQATT and CDR2 SNEGSKA (reference sequence). CDR3 length equals 16 residues. The CDR3 nucleotides are TGCAGTGCTAGAGTTGAGGACAGGAAGGATAATTCACCCCTCCACTTT. This sequence encodes CSARVEDRKDNSPLHF.

The V and J genes are TRBV20-1 and TRBJ1-5; possibly TRBD1 for D (6 bases). Trimming left V 5 bases short and J 3 bases short, with 14 bases between. The CDR3 is made up of 14 amino acids. CDR1 is DFQATT, CDR2 SNEGSKA, per germline (reference sequence). The CDR3 spells CSAAKQGYNQPQHF. The CDR3 coding sequence is TGCAGTGCTGCAAAACAGGGATACAATCAGCCCCAGCATTTT.

The sample holds many counts of this clonotype. The chain joins TRBV29-1 to TRBJ2-4, with 9 positions matching TRBD1. CDR1 and CDR2 from the germline V gene are SQVTM and ANQGSEA. The CDR3 runs to 13 residues. V shed 6 bases and J 10 bases; nucleotides not matched to a gene: 10. Here the CDR3 reads CSVLRDRAEIQYF. CDR3 sequence (DNA): TGCAGCGTACTCCGGGACAGGGCAGAGATTCAGTACTTC. The full variable domain, with the rest looked up from reference TRBV29-1 and TRBJ2-4, is SAVISQKPSRDICQRGTSLTIQCQVDSQVTMMFWYRQQPGQSLTLIATANQGSEATYESGFVIDKFPISRPNLTFSTLTVSNMSPEDSSIYLCSVLRDRAEIQYFGAGTRLSVL.

The V gene is TRBV28, the J gene TRBJ1-1, with D possibly being TRBD1 (5 bases). This CDR3 is built from 13 residues. The germline V and J ends were trimmed by 9 bases and 2 bases, with 13 bases remaining between them. Germline loops: CDR1 MDHEN, CDR2 SYDVKM. CDR3 protein: CASGGTVNTEAFF. The DNA for the CDR3 is TGTGCCAGTGGGGGGACGGTTAACACTGAAGCTTTCTTT.

This clonotype has more than one count but fewer than ten. The chain couples TRBV4-3 to TRBJ2-3; D remains unclear. Trimming took off 0 bases at V and 1 base at J, with 8 bases between the two ends. This CDR3 has 15 residues. Germline CDR1 and CDR2: LGHNA and YSLEER. CDR3 DNA sequence: TGCGCCAGCAGCCAAGACTCCCCCCGCACAGATACGCAGTATTTT. As protein: CASSQDSPRTDTQYF.

This clonotype was counted a few times. One end of the junction does not line up with germline, which may come from a read error. The chain uses TRBV7-2 and TRBJ2-5, with a tentative D call TRBD1 (6 bases). This CDR3 is built from 15 residues. Germline V gives CDR1 SGHTA, CDR2 FQGNSA. This CDR3 is CASSLVTGYQETQHF. The DNA of the CDR3 is TGTGCCAGCAGCTTAGTTACAGGGTACCAAGAGACCCAGCACTTC.

This clonotype was seen many times. The chain combines TRBV7-2 with TRBJ2-5; TRBD2 agrees at 7 bases. V gave up 0 bases and J gave up 12 bases; unmatched junction bases: 13. Per the germline V gene, CDR1 is SGHTA and CDR2 is FQGNSA. There are 15 residues in the CDR3. DNA of the CDR3: TGTGCCAGCAGCTTAGCCGGACTAGGCCCCGTGCGGAAGTACTTC. Amino acid sequence: CASSLAGLGPVRKYF.

This clonotype showed up just a few times. J is TRBJ2-1 and V is TRBV19; the D gene is possibly TRBD2 (5 bases). From germline, CDR1 is LNHDA and CDR2 SQIVND (reference sequence). The CDR3 runs to 15 residues. Trimming left V 1 base short and J 4 bases short, with 11 bases between. For the CDR3, the DNA is TGTGCCAGTAGTATAGTCGGTAGCGCATACAATGAGCAGTTCTTC. Amino acid sequence: CASSIVGSAYNEQFF.

Here the CDR3 reads CASSPRSGSNEQYF. In DNA form, the CDR3 reads TGTGCCAGCAGCCCAAGGAGCGGGAGCAACGAGCAGTACTTC. The V and J genes are TRBV7-3 and TRBJ2-5, with TRBD2 matching 8 bases. The J call may be wrong; the DNA end is better matched by TRBJ2-7. CDR3 length: 14 residues. Looked up from germline, CDR1 is SGHTA and CDR2 is FQGTGA.

The chain uses TRBV15 and TRBJ2-5; 11 nucleotides agree with TRBD2. The J call may be faulty, since TRBJ2-1 better matches the DNA end. Germline V gene sequence: CDR1 LNHNV, CDR2 YYDKDF (reference sequence). This CDR3 region has 12 residues. The CDR3 reads CAIGSGRGEQFF. Written as DNA, the CDR3 is TGTGCCATAGGTAGCGGGAGGGGTGAGCAGTTCTTC.

This chain links TRBV7-3 with TRBJ2-6; D remains unclear. Germline assignment: CDR1 SGHTA and CDR2 FQGTGA. V was pared by 1 base and J by 0 bases, with 7 bases between. The CDR3 contains 16 residues. DNA of the CDR3: TGTGCCAGCAGCTTAATTCCGGGCTCTGGGGCCAACGTCCTGACTTTC. Its protein product is CASSLIPGSGANVLTF.

Points on this clonotype: A junction boundary mismatches the germline segment, possibly from a read error. V usage is TRBV11-2 and J usage is TRBJ1-2; D gene uncertain. Germline lookup yields CDR1 SGHAT and CDR2 FQNNGV. The CDR3 is 14 residues long. The DNA for the CDR3 is TGTGCCAGCAGCTTAGAATCCAGCACCTATGACTACACCTTC. This translates into CASSLESSTYDYTF.

In nucleotides, the CDR3 is TGTGCCAGCAGCGCTAAACAGGGGGCGAGCTCTGGGGCCAACGTCCTGACTTTC. Translation: CASSAKQGASSGANVLTF. This chain joins TRBV5-6 and TRBJ2-6; 9 positions match TRBD1. Trimming cost V 4 bases and J 0 bases; bases outside gene matches: 8. In germline, CDR1 is SGHDT, CDR2 YYEEEE. This CDR3 contains 18 residues.

This clonotype was seen ten or more times. The V and J genes are TRBV10-3 and TRBJ2-1, with 9 nucleotides matching TRBD2. Germline values: CDR1 ENHRY, CDR2 SYGVKD. The CDR3 extends over 18 amino acids. V shed 3 bases, J shed 0 bases, and the junction held 9 bases outside the gene matches. The CDR3 loop reads CAISEQGLALSSYNEQFF. CDR3 coding DNA: TGTGCCATCAGTGAACAAGGACTAGCGTTAAGCTCCTACAATGAGCAGTTCTTC.

Ten or more counts support this clonotype. The chain carries TRBV30 and TRBJ2-7, with D perhaps given as TRBD1 or TRBD2 (5 bases each). Deletions cut 2 bases from V and 5 bases from J, with 16 bases between. This CDR3 is 14 amino acids long. CDR1 GTSNPN and CDR2 SVGIG come from the germline V gene (reference sequence). CDR3 coding DNA: TGTGCCTGGAGTACTGGGGACGGGACCCACGAGCAGTACTTC. This translates into CAWSTGDGTHEQYF. Full variable domain (rest looked up from reference TRBV30 and TRBJ2-7): SQTIHQWPATLVQPVGSPLSLECTVEGTSNPNLYWYRQAAGRGLQLLFYSVGIGQISSEVPQNLSASRPQDRQFILSSKKLLLSDSGFYLCAWSTGDGTHEQYFGPGTRLTVT.

Here the CDR3 reads CASSLGMTGGLNNEQFF. CDR3 bases: TGTGCCAGCAGCTTAGGCATGACAGGGGGGTTGAACAATGAGCAGTTCTTC. The V call is TRBV11-2, the J call TRBJ2-1, with TRBD1 matching 9 bases. Germline V gene data show CDR1 as SGHAT and CDR2 as FQNNGV. This CDR3 comprises 17 residues. The trim removed 1 base at V and 5 bases at J, leaving 9 bases unmatched.

There are a few counts of this clonotype. The chain carries TRBV7-8 and TRBJ1-4; TRBD1 matches at 11 bases. The CDR3 extends over 17 amino acids. The trim removed 0 bases at V and 17 bases at J, leaving 17 bases unmatched. Per the germline V gene, CDR1 is SGHVS and CDR2 is FQNEAQ. CDR3 in DNA: TGTGCCAGCAGCTTAGCATTCCCCGGGACAGGGGGTTATGGCTGTTTTTTT. Protein: CASSLAFPGTGGYGCFF.

The chain uses TRBV19 and TRBJ2-5, with D perhaps TRBD2 (5 bases). The ends were cut back, 2 bases at V and 2 bases at J, with 12 bases in the middle. The CDR3 covers 15 residues. Germline-derived CDR1 and CDR2 are LNHDA and SQIVND (reference sequence). CDR3 amino acids: CASSIITSGQETQYF. The DNA of the CDR3 is TGTGCCAGTAGTATAATTACGAGCGGACAAGAGACCCAGTACTTC.

The rearrangement links TRBV7-2 to TRBJ2-5; D unresolved. With the DNA end fitting TRBJ2-1 better, the J assignment may be wrong. This CDR3 has 15 amino acids. The germline V gene encodes CDR1 SGHTA and CDR2 FQGNSA. The CDR3 region is CASSLGPRVYNEQFF. For the CDR3, the DNA is TGTGCCAGCAGCTTAGGCCCCCGGGTCTACAATGAGCAGTTCTTC.

The genes are TRBV3-1 and TRBJ2-1, with D unresolved. This CDR3 has 12 amino acids. Germline assignment: CDR1 LGHDT and CDR2 YNNKEL (reference sequence). The V gene lost 5 bases and the J gene lost 5 bases, with 7 bases spanning the gap. CDR3 region: CASSYADNEQFF. CDR3 DNA: TGTGCCAGCAGCTATGCGGACAATGAGCAGTTCTTC.

J is TRBJ1-2 and V is TRBV5-5; 10 bases fit TRBD1. V shed 4 bases and J 4 bases; nucleotides not matched to a gene: 4. CDR1 SGHKS and CDR2 YYEKEE come from the germline V gene (reference sequence). CDR3 length: 14 residues. The CDR3 here is CASSQTGGLYGYTF. The CDR3 DNA sequence: TGTGCCAGCAGCCAGACAGGGGGCCTCTATGGCTACACCTTC. The complete variable domain, with remaining parts taken from reference TRBV5-5 and TRBJ1-2, reads DAGVTQSPTHLIKTRGQQVTLRCSPISGHKSVSWYQQVLGQGPQFIFQYYEKEERGRGNFPDRFSARQFPNYSSELNVNALLLGDSALYLCASSQTGGLYGYTFGSGTRLTVV.

This clonotype was seen ten or more times. The V call is TRBV11-2, the J call TRBJ2-5; D not certain. This CDR3 has 14 amino acids. Germline CDR1 SGHAT, CDR2 FQNNGV. The V and J ends lost 0 bases and 9 bases respectively, with 14 bases between them. The CDR3 is CASSLEYFVGSQYF. CDR3 sequence (DNA): TGTGCCAGCAGCTTAGAATACTTCGTAGGTTCCCAGTACTTC.

This clonotype was recorded a few times. The V call is TRBV5-1, the J call TRBJ2-1; TRBD2 matches at 7 bases. Germline loops: CDR1 SGHRS, CDR2 YFSETQ. The CDR3 is 13 residues long. V lost 3 bases, J lost 8 bases, and 5 bases stayed unmatched. The CDR3 is CASSSGTTDEQFF. The CDR3 DNA reads TGCGCCAGCAGCTCCGGGACTACGGATGAGCAGTTCTTC. Filled out from reference TRBV5-1 and TRBJ2-1, the complete variable domain reads KAGVTQTPRYLIKTRGQQVTLSCSPISGHRSVSWYQQTPGQGLQFLFEYFSETQRNKGNFPGRFSGRQFSNSRSEMNVSTLELGDSALYLCASSSGTTDEQFFGPGTRLTVL.

This clonotype appeared a few times. The V and J genes are TRBV7-3 and TRBJ2-4; no clear D. The CDR3 runs to 13 residues. Germline V lookup: CDR1 SGHTA, CDR2 FQGTGA. V lost 8 bases and J lost 4, with 12 bases in between. As DNA, the CDR3 is TGTGCCAGCCCTCTAAAGCTAAAAAACATTCAGTACTTC. Encoded protein: CASPLKLKNIQYF.

The V gene is TRBV20-1, the J gene TRBJ1-6; D remains unclear. Per germline, CDR1 DFQATT and CDR2 SNEGSKA (reference sequence). The CDR3 sequence is 15 residues long. With 6 bases removed from V and 0 bases from J, the gap between germline ends came to 12 bases. The CDR3 region has the DNA TGCAGTGCCACTTCCTCGAGCTCCTATAATTCACCCCTCCACTTT. Its protein product is CSATSSSSYNSPLHF.

The gene calls are TRBV5-5 and TRBJ1-4; D perhaps matches TRBD1 (5 bases). CDR1 and CDR2 from the germline V gene are SGHKS and YYEKEE (reference sequence). CDR3 length equals 14 residues. Trimming left V 4 bases short and J 1 base short, with 8 bases between. CDR3 coding DNA: TGTGCCAGCAGCCTCGACAGAACTAATGAAAAACTGTTTTTT. It yields the protein CASSLDRTNEKLFF.

The gene calls are TRBV21-1 and TRBJ2-7; the D call of TRBD1 is as the table states it, not checked on the DNA. TRBV21-1 counts as a pseudogene. This CDR3 region has 13 residues. CDR3 amino acids: CASSRSGVYEQYF. DNA for the CDR3: TGTGCCAGCAGCAGGTCGGGGGTCTACGAGCAGTACTTC.

The table lists this clonotype with a few counts. The chain employs TRBV7-9 and TRBJ2-2; no clear D. Trimming shortened V by 5 bases and J by 4 bases, and 11 bases separated the two germline ends. The germline CDR1 and CDR2 sequences are SEHNR and FQNEAQ (reference sequence). The CDR3 is made up of 14 amino acids. As DNA, the CDR3 is TGTGCCAGCAGCATTATGGGGTCCACCGGGGAGCTGTTTTTT. This translates into CASSIMGSTGELFF.

The rearrangement uses TRBV3-1 and TRBJ2-1; no clear D. Germline V CDR1 and CDR2: LGHDT, YNNKEL (reference sequence). Trimming took 0 bases from V and 0 from J, leaving 9 bases between them. The CDR3 is 16 residues long. The CDR3 sequence is CASSQDRISSYNEQFF. The CDR3 DNA sequence: TGTGCCAGCAGCCAAGATCGTATAAGCTCCTACAATGAGCAGTTCTTC.